This paragraph reports one TCR beta chain. V gave up 2 bases and J gave up 0 bases, with 10 bases separating them. The length of the CDR3 is 16 residues. Germline CDR1 and CDR2: ENHRY and SYGVKD. The data originate from a study of cytotoxic CD8 clonotypes in ibrutinib-treated CLL. TCRdb keeps only in-frame clones here, not all; method: immunoSEQ multiplex PCR. The sample consists of 300,000 to 400,000 clones, roughly 71% of them appearing once. The receptor was isolated from a human donor with chronic lymphocytic leukemia. The V and J genes are TRBV10-3 and TRBJ1-4, with D unresolved. Sample: PBMCs, taken after 36 months of ibrutinib treatment. The CDR3 DNA sequence: TGTGCCATCAGTGAGACGTCGAGTGCAACTAATGAAAAACTGTTTTTT. Translated, it gives CAISETSSATNEKLFF.